The text below deals with one T cell receptor beta chain. Its antigen is undetermined. The data originate from a study of cytomegalovirus exposure and HLA in healthy donors. Overall study results and limits: With high specificity and sensitivity, the classifier reportedly diagnosed cytomegalovirus status.

The CDR3 is 13 amino acids. The germline CDR1 and CDR2 sequences are MNHEY and SMNVEV (reference sequence). The ends were cut back, 4 bases at V and 7 bases at J, with 10 bases in the middle. This PCR relied on a set of 60 Vbeta primers and 13 Jbeta primers. Sequencing was performed with immunoSEQ multiplex PCR; in TCRdb, only in-frame clones are kept and a portion is missing. Of around 99,000 clones listed, approximately 80% were seen once; the top ten hold 4.2%. The specimen was PBMCs. The chain is built from TRBV27 and TRBJ1-4; D unclear. This receptor was taken from a male donor in good health and CMV-seronegative. Here the CDR3 reads CASSSTPGEKLFF. In nucleotides, the CDR3 is TGTGCCAGCAGTTCGACCCCGGGTGAAAAACTGTTTTTT. Full variable domain (missing parts from reference TRBV27 and TRBJ1-4): EAQVTQNPRYLITVTGKKLTVTCSQNMNHEYMSWYRQDPGLGLRQIYYSMNVEVTDKGDVPEGYKVSRKEKRNFPLILESPSPNQTSLYFCASSSTPGEKLFFGSGTQLSVL.